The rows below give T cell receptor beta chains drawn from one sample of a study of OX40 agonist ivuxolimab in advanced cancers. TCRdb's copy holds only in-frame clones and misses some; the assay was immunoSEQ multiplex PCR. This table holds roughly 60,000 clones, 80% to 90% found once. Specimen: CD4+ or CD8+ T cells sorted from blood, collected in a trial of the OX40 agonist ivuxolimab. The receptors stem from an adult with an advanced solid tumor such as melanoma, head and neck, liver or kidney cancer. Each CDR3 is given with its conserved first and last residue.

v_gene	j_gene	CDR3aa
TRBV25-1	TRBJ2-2	CASSEYTTSLNTGELFF
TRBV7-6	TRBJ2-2	CASSLSNTGELFF
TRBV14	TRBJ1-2	CASALDSYIRGYTF
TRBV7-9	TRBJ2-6	CASSRTVYSGANVLTF
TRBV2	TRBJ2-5	CASSRSAIRIPTQYF
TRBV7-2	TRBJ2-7	CASSSQGGLLWYF
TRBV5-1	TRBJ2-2	CASSLSGRAFGELFF
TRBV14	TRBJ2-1	CASSQAGVGGRATRHEQFF
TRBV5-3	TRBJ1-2	CARVPPPTEDYGYTF
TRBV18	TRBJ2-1	CASSPSGDSEFF
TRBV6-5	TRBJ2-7	CASSYPGGDYEQYF
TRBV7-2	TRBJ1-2	CASSAGRLYGYTF
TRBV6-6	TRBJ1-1	CASTDRMNTEAFF
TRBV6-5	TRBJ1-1	CASSQQGALNTEAFF
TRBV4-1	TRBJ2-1	CASSQGQGRNEQFF